The subject of this entry is one T cell receptor (beta chain). What it recognizes is unknown. Only in-frame clones appear in the TCRdb table, and some are missing; sequencing was by immunoSEQ multiplex PCR. Of 150,000 to 200,000 clones in the sample, about 90% were seen once. The CDR3 is made up of 16 amino acids. Germline V gene data show CDR1 as MDHEN and CDR2 as SYDVKM. The V segment lost 5 bases and the J segment 2 bases; nucleotides outside the gene matches: 9. The sample is drawn from a study of T cell responses to AZD1222 COVID-19 vaccine. Study conclusions and caveats: A rise in Spike-specific TCR breadth and depth followed two AZD1222 doses. The donor cohort was predominantly white British with a female majority, and clonal diversity may have been underestimated. The peak T cell response came first, and repertoires were sampled only after it. At baseline, seropositivity was found in only a handful of AZD1222 recipients.

This specimen consisted of peripheral blood, obtained 28 days after the second dose of the MenACWY control vaccine. This TCR came from an adult who received the MenACWY meningococcal vaccine as a control. This chain joins TRBV28 and TRBJ2-7, with 10 bases lining up with TRBD1. CDR3 sequence (DNA): TGTGCCAGCAGTACCCCTGGACAGGGGGTTCCCTACGAGCAGTACTTC. Amino acids: CASSTPGQGVPYEQYF.